The 20 T cell receptor beta chains listed next were all sequenced from one sample in a study of blood T cell repertoires in COVID-19. The assay was immunoSEQ multiplex PCR, and TCRdb's table has in-frame clones only and misses some. The sample has 200,000 to 250,000 clones, 80% to 90% seen once. Sequenced sample: peripheral blood. These receptor sequences come from a man aged 40-49 years with acute or convalescent COVID-19.

The chain employs TRBV7-9 and TRBJ1-2; TRBD1 agrees at 8 bases. The ends lost 4 bases at V and 5 bases at J; junction bases unmatched: 9. This CDR3 has 15 amino acids. Germline V gene data show CDR1 as SEHNR and CDR2 as FQNEAQ (reference sequence). The CDR3 is CASSSDRGYPYGYTF. The CDR3 nucleotides are TGTGCCAGCAGCTCAGACAGGGGATACCCTTATGGCTACACCTTC.

As DNA, the CDR3 is TGCAGCGTTTCAGACAGGGTTGGAGACTATGGCTACACCTTC. It codes for CSVSDRVGDYGYTF. The rearrangement uses TRBV29-1 and TRBJ1-2, with 7 bases that match TRBD1. From germline, CDR1 is SQVTM and CDR2 ANQGSEA. With V trimmed by 5 bases and J by 3 bases, 9 bases remained unmatched. The CDR3 sequence is 14 residues long.

CDR3 sequence reads: CASSQEGAGGSGELFF. The DNA for the CDR3 is TGTGCCAGCAGCCAAGAAGGAGCGGGGGGGTCCGGGGAGCTGTTTTTT. The V call is TRBV3-1 (or the pseudogene TRBV3-2), the J call TRBJ2-2; 10 positions match TRBD2. Germline V gene sequence: CDR1 LGHDT, CDR2 YNNKEL (reference sequence). This CDR3 contains 16 residues. The V gene end was trimmed by 0 bases and the J gene end by 6 bases; junction bases not matched to a gene: 4.

Only one count was recorded for this clone. This chain joins TRBV6-5 and TRBJ1-2; the D gene is possibly TRBD1 (5 bases). The V end was cut by 6 bases, the J end by 7 bases, with 15 bases between. This CDR3 has 13 residues. Germline assignment: CDR1 MNHEY and CDR2 SVGAGI. For the CDR3, the DNA is TGTGCCAGCAGGGCGGGACCCCCATTTGGCTACACCTTC. The encoded protein is CASRAGPPFGYTF.

V and J are TRBV5-4 and TRBJ1-2; D is uncertain. The CDR3 covers 14 residues. The V and J ends lost 2 bases and 4 bases respectively, with 12 bases between them. Germline V gene data show CDR1 as SGHNT and CDR2 as YYREEE (reference sequence). Here the CDR3 reads CASSLGQTTYGYTF. CDR3 nucleotide sequence: TGTGCCAGCAGCTTAGGCCAGACAACCTATGGCTACACCTTC.

CDR3 sequence reads: CASSLAVREAFF. In DNA, the CDR3 is TGTGCCAGCAGCTTGGCGGTCCGAGAAGCTTTCTTT. The rearrangement links TRBV5-6 to TRBJ1-1; D not resolved. V gave up 0 bases and J gave up 8 bases, with 8 bases separating them. The germline V gene has CDR1 SGHDT and CDR2 YYEEEE. This CDR3 is built from 12 residues.

The chain uses TRBV12-5 and TRBJ2-3; TRBD2 might be the D (6 bases). The V gene's germline CDR1 is LGHNT and CDR2 FRNRAP. Trimming removed 1 base from V and 3 bases from J, with 14 bases in between. The CDR3 runs 16 residues. CDR3 sequence (DNA): TGTGCTAGTGGTTTGGCACGGGGTGGGGGGACAGATACGCAGTATTTT. This gives the protein CASGLARGGGTDTQYF.

CDR3 DNA: TGTGCCTGGAGTGTACTCGGGGGGGCCCGCACAGATACGCAGTATTTT. Its translation: CAWSVLGGARTDTQYF. The chain links TRBV30 to TRBJ2-3; 8 positions agree with TRBD2. Germline CDR1 is GTSNPN and CDR2 is SVGIG (reference sequence). This CDR3 has 16 residues. V shed 0 bases and J 1 base; nucleotides not matched to a gene: 6.

This CDR3 is CASSPTEFEQYF. The CDR3 DNA sequence: TGTGCCAGCTCGCCTACAGAGTTCGAGCAGTACTTC. The chain carries TRBV18 and TRBJ2-7; D uncertain. This CDR3 is built from 12 residues. Germline V gene sequence: CDR1 KGHSH, CDR2 LQKENI. V was clipped by 6 bases and J by 6 bases, with 12 bases between them.

The rearrangement links TRBV7-6 to TRBJ2-6; 8 bases map to TRBD2. The V gene end was trimmed by 5 bases and the J gene end by 2 bases; junction bases not matched to a gene: 17. Germline V gene data show CDR1 as SGHVS and CDR2 as FNYEAQ. The CDR3 is 20 amino acids. CDR3 in DNA: TGTGCCAGCAGCCATCCAGCGGGGGCGGAGGGCGGTACTGGGGCCAACGTCCTGACTTTC. Translated, it gives CASSHPAGAEGGTGANVLTF.

The CDR3 DNA follows: TGTGCCATCAGTGAGTCATCAGGGGTCGCTGAAGCTTTCTTT. This translates into CAISESSGVAEAFF. The J gene is TRBJ1-1, the V gene TRBV10-3; D possibly corresponds to TRBD1 (6 bases). The CDR3 consists of 14 residues. Trimming took 0 bases from V and 6 from J, leaving 11 bases between them. The germline CDR1 and CDR2 sequences are ENHRY and SYGVKD.

This clone appeared a single time. The CDR3 loop reads CASSLAWDRVHTEAFF. The DNA for the CDR3 is TGTGCCAGCAGCCTCGCCTGGGACAGGGTTCACACTGAAGCTTTCTTT. This chain uses TRBV9 with TRBJ1-1; 9 nucleotides agree with TRBD1. V shed 4 bases, J shed 3 bases, and the junction held 10 bases outside the gene matches. In germline, CDR1 is SGDLS, CDR2 YYNGEE. The CDR3 is 16 amino acids. Complete variable domain (other parts from reference TRBV9 and TRBJ1-1): DSGVTQTPKHLITATGQRVTLRCSPRSGDLSVYWYQQSLDQGLQFLIQYYNGEERAKGNILERFSAQQFPDLHSELNLSSLELGDSALYFCASSLAWDRVHTEAFFGQGTRLTVV.

As regards this clone: This same CDR3 is encoded by further DNA sequences in the sample. The chain couples TRBV18 to TRBJ2-2, with D unclear. The germline CDR1 and CDR2 sequences are KGHSH and LQKENI. V was clipped by 3 bases and J by 3 bases, with 8 bases between them. The CDR3 is 14 amino acids. The CDR3 coding sequence is TGTGCCAGCTCACCGGTCCGGGACACCGGGGAGCTGTTTTTT. Protein product: CASSPVRDTGELFF.

J is TRBJ1-6 and V is TRBV2, with a possible D match to TRBD1 (6 bases). This CDR3 has 13 residues. Trimming cost V 8 bases and J 5 bases, with 10 bases left between them. Per germline, CDR1 SNHLY and CDR2 FYNNEI. The CDR3 reads CASRQENNSPLHF. Here the CDR3 DNA reads TGTGCCAGCCGACAGGAGAATAATTCACCCCTCCACTTT.

The chain joins TRBV5-6 to TRBJ1-2; a possible D gene is TRBD1 (5 bases). Looked up from germline, CDR1 is SGHDT and CDR2 is YYEEEE. Deletions cut 0 bases from V and 6 bases from J, with 12 bases between. The CDR3 totals 14 residues. In nucleotides, the CDR3 is TGTGCCAGCAGCTTGGTAGCCCAGGGAAATGGCTACACCTTC. It specifies CASSLVAQGNGYTF.

The genes are TRBV5-4 and TRBJ1-2; 8 bases are shared with TRBD1. The CDR3 is 13 residues long. CDR1 and CDR2 (germline): SGHNT, YYREEE (reference sequence). V trimming: 4 bases; J trimming: 6 bases; junction bases outside the gene matches: 5. DNA for the CDR3: TGTGCCAGCAGCCAGGGGGCGGAAAATGGCTACACCTTC. Its translation is CASSQGAENGYTF.

This chain uses TRBV18 with TRBJ1-3; D unresolved. Germline assignment: CDR1 KGHSH and CDR2 LQKENI. The CDR3 sequence is 13 residues long. Trimming cost V 3 bases and J 1 base, with 4 bases left between them. The CDR3: CASSPSSGNTIYF. Here the CDR3 DNA reads TGTGCCAGCTCACCTTCGTCTGGAAACACCATATATTTT.

This clone was seen once. The V gene is TRBV5-6, the J gene TRBJ1-6; 10 positions match TRBD1. Germline CDR1 reads SGHDT; CDR2 reads YYEEEE. CDR3 length: 13 amino acids. After removal of 5 bases from V and 9 bases from J, the junction contained 2 bases not matched to a gene. The CDR3 spells CASRGQGISPLHF. The CDR3 nucleotides read TGTGCCAGCAGGGGACAGGGGATTTCACCCCTCCACTTT.

The chain joins TRBV20-1 to TRBJ2-7; D possibly corresponds to TRBD1 (6 bases). V lost 3 bases and J 2 bases, leaving 11 bases between the germline ends. CDR3 size: 13 residues. Looked up from germline, CDR1 is DFQATT and CDR2 is SNEGSKA (reference sequence). CDR3 nucleotides: TGCAGTGCTAGTAACGCAGGGGCCTACGAGCAGTACTTC. Protein sequence: CSASNAGAYEQYF.

The chain uses TRBV7-8 and TRBJ1-2, with D hard to call. V lost 8 bases to trimming and J lost 3 bases, with 13 bases between them. This CDR3 is built from 13 residues. Germline V gene data show CDR1 as SGHVS and CDR2 as FQNEAQ. The chain's CDR3 is CASYSREDYGYTF. CDR3 coding DNA: TGTGCCAGCTACTCGAGGGAGGACTATGGCTACACCTTC. Based on the CDR3 plus reference TRBV7-8 and TRBJ1-2, the full variable domain is GAGVSQSPRYKVAKRGQDVALRCDPISGHVSLFWYQQALGQGPEFLTYFQNEAQLDKSGLPSDRFFAERPEGSVSTLKIQRTQQEDSAVYLCASYSREDYGYTFGSGTRLTVV.